Following are 32 T cell receptor beta chains from one sample sequenced in a study of OX40 agonist ivuxolimab in advanced cancers. TCRdb's copy holds only in-frame clones and misses some; the assay was immunoSEQ multiplex PCR. The data contain under 20,000 clones, just under 75% of them seen just once; the ten biggest clones take up about a quarter. This specimen was CD4+ or CD8+ T cells sorted from blood, taken in a trial of the OX40 agonist ivuxolimab. Source of these receptors: an adult with an advanced solid tumor such as melanoma, head and neck, liver or kidney cancer.

In DNA form, the CDR3 reads TGTGCCAGCAGCCTAACAACCCCAACTGGAAACACCATATATTTT. Amino acids: CASSLTTPTGNTIYF. This chain uses TRBV7-9 with TRBJ1-3; D gene ambiguous. This CDR3 has 15 amino acids. With 5 bases removed from V and 2 bases from J, the gap between germline ends came to 13 bases. Germline V gene lookup returns CDR1 SEHNR and CDR2 FQNEAQ (reference sequence).

This rearrangement joins TRBV6-5 to TRBJ1-1; possibly TRBD1 for D (5 bases). CDR1 and CDR2 (germline): MNHEY, SVGAGI. The CDR3 spans 15 residues. V lost 5 bases and J lost 2, with 15 bases in between. CDR3 sequence reads: CASSPLGGGNTEAFF. The CDR3 DNA reads TGTGCCAGCAGTCCCCTTGGGGGTGGCAACACTGAAGCTTTCTTT.

This clone has a count of ten or more. The chain has TRBV4-3 and TRBJ2-4; TRBD2 is a possible D gene (6 bases). Looked up from germline, CDR1 is LGHNA and CDR2 is YSLEER. This CDR3 is built from 16 residues. Deletions cut 0 bases from V and 6 bases from J, with 15 bases between. CDR3 sequence: CASSQDPRGSGNIQYF. The DNA for the CDR3 is TGCGCCAGCAGCCAAGACCCCCGGGGTAGCGGAAACATTCAGTACTTC.

The chain links TRBV19 to TRBJ2-5; D perhaps matches TRBD1 (6 bases). This CDR3 spans 16 amino acids. V was clipped by 5 bases and J by 1 base, with 17 bases between them. Germline V lookup: CDR1 LNHDA, CDR2 SQIVND (reference sequence). CDR3 sequence: CASSPTGIAPQETQYF. The CDR3 DNA reads TGTGCCAGTAGTCCTACAGGGATCGCCCCCCAAGAGACCCAGTACTTC.

The sample holds one count of this clone. The gene calls are TRBV7-6 and TRBJ2-1, with D possibly being TRBD1 (6 bases). V was shortened by 3 bases and J by 4 bases, with 13 bases between the two germline ends. Germline CDR1 and CDR2: SGHVS and FNYEAQ. CDR3 size: 15 residues. The DNA for the CDR3 is TGTGCCAGCAGCTTCGTAAGGGGGAATTACAATGAGCAGTTCTTC. This sequence encodes CASSFVRGNYNEQFF.

The chain couples TRBV27 to TRBJ2-6; TRBD2 agrees at 12 bases. From germline, CDR1 is MNHEY and CDR2 SMNVEV (reference sequence). The CDR3 length is 20 residues. The V segment lost 4 bases and the J segment 2 bases; nucleotides outside the gene matches: 12. CDR3 sequence reads: CASSSLHYLAGGPGANVLTF. The CDR3 DNA is TGTGCCAGCAGTTCTCTCCACTACCTAGCGGGGGGGCCTGGGGCCAACGTCCTGACTTTC.

The J gene is TRBJ2-3, the V gene TRBV19, with TRBD2 matching over 10 bases. CDR3 length equals 15 residues. Germline V gene data show CDR1 as LNHDA and CDR2 as SQIVND (reference sequence). V was pared by 5 bases and J by 2 bases, with 4 bases of the junction left unmatched. CDR3 nucleotides: TGTGCCAGTAGTGCGACTAGCGGGTACACAGATACGCAGTATTTT. It translates to CASSATSGYTDTQYF.

V gene TRBV19 combines with J gene TRBJ2-2, with TRBD1 matching over 9 bases. Germline assignment: CDR1 LNHDA and CDR2 SQIVND (reference sequence). V shed 8 bases, J shed 6 bases, and the junction held 10 bases outside the gene matches. This CDR3 region has 15 residues. The CDR3, as DNA: TGTGCCAGTGTCTGGGGGACAGGGTATTCCGGGGAGCTGTTTTTT. Its translation is CASVWGTGYSGELFF.

The chain carries TRBV18 and TRBJ2-5; 13 nucleotides agree with TRBD2. Per germline, CDR1 KGHSH and CDR2 LQKENI. The CDR3 is 18 residues long. V lost 3 bases, J lost 0 bases, and 7 bases stayed unmatched. The CDR3 nucleotides are TGTGCCAGCTCACCCGGGACTAGCGGGGAGAGGGACCAAGAGACCCAGTACTTC. Its protein is CASSPGTSGERDQETQYF. Drawing the rest from reference TRBV18 and TRBJ2-5, the complete variable domain is NAGVMQNPRHLVRRRGQEARLRCSPMKGHSHVYWYRQLPEEGLKFMVYLQKENIIDESGMPKERFSAEFPKEGPSILRIQQVVRGDSAAYFCASSPGTSGERDQETQYFGPGTRLLVL.

This clone was observed a few times. The chain links TRBV28 to TRBJ2-7, with a tentative D call TRBD1 (6 bases). Between the trimmed V and J ends, which lost 5 bases and 4 bases, there was a span of 6 bases. The CDR3 runs to 11 residues. Per germline, CDR1 MDHEN and CDR2 SYDVKM. CDR3 coding DNA: TGTGCCAGCAGTACAGGGTACGAGCAGTACTTC. Amino acid sequence: CASSTGYEQYF.

The rearrangement joins TRBV7-3 to TRBJ2-3; D possibly uses TRBD1 or TRBD2 (5 bases each). V lost 4 bases to trimming and J lost 3 bases, with 17 bases between them. Germline assignment: CDR1 SGHTA and CDR2 FQGTGA. The CDR3 totals 16 residues. This CDR3 is CASSSGGRGETDTQYF. DNA of the CDR3: TGTGCCAGCAGCTCCGGCGGACGGGGCGAAACAGATACGCAGTATTTT.

This clone was observed a handful of times. CDR3 DNA sequence: TGCGCCAGCAGCTTGGCGGGCTCGCAGCACCCCTATGGCTACACCTTC. Protein: CASSLAGSQHPYGYTF. This chain links TRBV5-1 with TRBJ1-2, with D unclear. V lost 0 bases to trimming and J lost 4 bases, with 16 bases between them. CDR3 length: 16 amino acids. Germline V lookup: CDR1 SGHRS, CDR2 YFSETQ.

The V call is TRBV19, the J call TRBJ2-7; 9 bases are a match to TRBD1. V gave up 5 bases and J gave up 2 bases; unmatched junction bases: 4. This CDR3 region has 14 residues. The germline V gene has CDR1 LNHDA and CDR2 SQIVND (reference sequence). The CDR3 loop reads CASSFRTGAYEQYF. DNA of the CDR3: TGTGCCAGTAGTTTCCGGACAGGGGCCTACGAGCAGTACTTC.

This clone was detected a few times. The J gene is TRBJ2-1, the V gene TRBV1; TRBD2 is taken as the D call from the table, unchecked against the DNA. TRBV1 is a recognized pseudogene. The CDR3 contains 16 residues. The CDR3 is CTSSRSTSGGDNEQFF. CDR3 DNA sequence: TGCACCAGCAGCCGGTCGACTAGCGGGGGGGACAATGAGCAGTTCTTC.

This clone was seen only a few times. The V and J genes are TRBV9 and TRBJ2-3; no firm D call. V was trimmed by 4 bases and J by 6 bases, leaving 15 bases between them. Germline values: CDR1 SGDLS, CDR2 YYNGEE. CDR3 length: 14 amino acids. The CDR3 sequence: CASSTGPQWDTQYF. CDR3 bases: TGTGCCAGCAGCACCGGACCCCAGTGGGATACGCAGTATTTT.

V gene TRBV7-2 combines with J gene TRBJ2-7, with TRBD2 matching over 10 bases. Losses at the gene ends were 5 bases for V and 12 bases for J; bases not matched to a gene: 7. The germline V gene has CDR1 SGHTA and CDR2 FQGNSA. The CDR3 length is 12 residues. CDR3 loop: CASSLGTSDLYF. CDR3 nucleotide sequence: TGTGCCAGCAGCCTCGGGACTAGCGACCTGTACTTC.

J is TRBJ2-7 and V is TRBV4-1, with D perhaps matching TRBD1 (6 bases). CDR1 MGHRA and CDR2 YSYEKL come from the germline V gene. The CDR3 covers 15 residues. Trimming removed 0 bases from V and 3 bases from J, with 12 bases in between. Here the CDR3 reads CASSQDRTAFYEQYF. The CDR3 DNA reads TGCGCCAGCAGCCAAGATAGGACAGCCTTCTACGAGCAGTACTTC.

The chain combines TRBV9 with TRBJ2-1; possibly TRBD2 for D (7 bases). The CDR3 is 16 amino acids. CDR1 and CDR2 from the germline V gene are SGDLS and YYNGEE. Trimming took off 0 bases at V and 7 bases at J, with 17 bases between the two ends. In DNA, the CDR3 is TGTGCCAGCAGCGTAGGTAGGGGGGGCATAGGGAATGAGCAGTTCTTC. Its translation is CASSVGRGGIGNEQFF.

The chain has TRBV19 and TRBJ2-2; D not resolved. Germline-derived CDR1 and CDR2 are LNHDA and SQIVND (reference sequence). The CDR3 is 12 amino acids. The V gene lost 7 bases and the J gene lost 3 bases, with 6 bases spanning the gap. The CDR3 spells CASTPYTGELFF. The CDR3 DNA reads TGTGCCAGTACCCCGTACACCGGGGAGCTGTTTTTT.

The rearrangement links TRBV19 to TRBJ1-6; no definite D call. CDR3 size: 15 residues. CDR1 LNHDA and CDR2 SQIVND come from the germline V gene (reference sequence). Trimming shortened V by 3 bases and J by 9 bases, and 15 bases separated the two germline ends. CDR3 region: CASSIHGDSGSPLHF. CDR3 coding DNA: TGTGCCAGTAGTATTCATGGGGATTCGGGTTCACCCCTCCACTTT. Full variable domain (outside the CDR3, taken from reference TRBV19 and TRBJ1-6): DGGITQSPKYLFRKEGQNVTLSCEQNLNHDAMYWYRQDPGQGLRLIYYSQIVNDFQKGDIAEGYSVSREKKESFPLTVTSAQKNPTAFYLCASSIHGDSGSPLHFGNGTRLTVT.

The J gene is TRBJ2-7, the V gene TRBV15; perhaps TRBD2 as D (6 bases). The V gene lost 6 bases and the J gene lost 1 base, with 10 bases spanning the gap. Looked up from germline, CDR1 is LNHNV and CDR2 is YYDKDF (reference sequence). The CDR3 is made up of 13 amino acids. CDR3 sequence: CATRGGESYEQYF. As DNA, the CDR3 is TGTGCCACCAGGGGCGGGGAGTCCTACGAGCAGTACTTC.

V usage is TRBV6-5 and J usage is TRBJ1-4; tentatively, D is TRBD1 (5 bases). Germline CDR1 and CDR2: MNHEY and SVGAGI. V was pared by 0 bases and J by 5 bases, with 10 bases between. This CDR3 is 15 amino acids long. The CDR3 DNA reads as TGTGCCAGCAGTTACTCTGCAGGGAAAAATGAAAAACTGTTTTTT. It encodes CASSYSAGKNEKLFF.

The V and J genes are TRBV5-4 and TRBJ2-5, with D maybe TRBD1 (6 bases). Germline assignment: CDR1 SGHNT and CDR2 YYREEE (reference sequence). V lost 4 bases and J 5 bases, leaving 30 bases between the germline ends. This CDR3 region has 19 residues. CDR3 sequence reads: CASSVPPYTGPTGIETQYF. CDR3 coding DNA: TGTGCCAGCAGCGTCCCACCCTACACAGGGCCGACTGGGATTGAGACCCAGTACTTC.

The chain uses TRBV4-3 and TRBJ2-2; 7 bases are shared with TRBD1. The trim removed 0 bases at V and 3 bases at J, leaving 10 bases unmatched. The CDR3 is 18 residues long. CDR1 and CDR2 (germline): LGHNA, YSLEER. This CDR3 reads CASSQELMGTVDTGELFF. Here the CDR3 DNA reads TGCGCCAGCAGCCAAGAGTTGATGGGGACAGTGGACACCGGGGAGCTGTTTTTT.

The genes are TRBV4-3 and TRBJ2-7; 10 nucleotides agree with TRBD2. With 0 bases clipped from V and 2 bases from J, the junction kept 7 bases outside the gene matches. The V gene's germline CDR1 is LGHNA and CDR2 YSLEER. The CDR3 is 17 residues long. DNA of the CDR3: TGCGCCAGCAGCCAAGATTTACTAGCGGGGCCTACCTACGAGCAGTACTTC. It is translated as CASSQDLLAGPTYEQYF.

This chain links TRBV18 with TRBJ2-1; D call uncertain. This CDR3 region has 15 residues. The germline V gene has CDR1 KGHSH and CDR2 LQKENI. The ends were cut back, 3 bases at V and 0 bases at J, with 9 bases in the middle. CDR3 DNA: TGTGCCAGCTCACCTGGGATCTTCTCCTACAATGAGCAGTTCTTC. The encoded protein is CASSPGIFSYNEQFF.

This chain uses TRBV9 with TRBJ2-3; D might be TRBD1 or TRBD2, each matching 5 bases. Trimming took off 3 bases at V and 0 bases at J, with 8 bases between the two ends. The CDR3 loop spans 14 amino acids. From germline, CDR1 is SGDLS and CDR2 YYNGEE. The CDR3 DNA follows: TGTGCCAGCAGCGCGGGGACGAGCACAGATACGCAGTATTTT. This gives the protein CASSAGTSTDTQYF.

The V and J genes are TRBV27 and TRBJ1-6, with TRBD1 as a possible D gene (5 bases). CDR3 length: 15 amino acids. Trimming pared 6 bases from V and 7 bases from J, leaving 16 bases between. Germline V gives CDR1 MNHEY, CDR2 SMNVEV (reference sequence). The CDR3 region has the DNA TGTGCCAGCAGCTCCCCGACAGAGTTGAATTCACCCCTCCACTTT. Protein sequence: CASSSPTELNSPLHF.

This clone has only a few counts. This rearrangement joins TRBV6-4 to TRBJ2-3; D not resolved. Germline-derived CDR1 and CDR2 are MRHNA and SNTAGT. The CDR3 totals 17 residues. Trimming removed 0 bases at V and 0 bases at J, with 13 bases between. The CDR3 DNA reads TGTGCCAGCAGTGACTCAGTGGGAACACCAAGCACAGATACGCAGTATTTT. It encodes CASSDSVGTPSTDTQYF.

The rearrangement links TRBV6-1 to TRBJ2-2; D unclear. V shed 3 bases and J shed 5 bases, with 16 bases lying between them. Germline CDR1 is MNHNS and CDR2 is SASEGT. The CDR3 spans 16 residues. The CDR3 DNA follows: TGTGCCAGCAGTGAGCCGGCCCGGAGTTTTACCGGGGAGCTGTTTTTT. This translates into CASSEPARSFTGELFF.

The count of this clone is one. The chain couples TRBV21-1 to TRBJ2-1; the DNA was not compared with TRBD2, the D call given in the table. TRBV21-1 is a pseudogene locus. The CDR3 totals 15 residues. CDR3 sequence: CASSSKPRGGREQFF. CDR3 DNA: TGTGCCAGCAGCTCGAAACCGCGCGGGGGCCGAGAGCAGTTCTTC.

The V and J genes are TRBV28 and TRBJ1-5, with 8 bases matching TRBD1. Germline loops: CDR1 MDHEN, CDR2 SYDVKM. J was trimmed by 4 bases and V by 10 bases; bases with no gene match: 18. The CDR3 is made up of 17 amino acids. For the CDR3, the DNA is TGTGCCATCACGACAGGGGCCGCGACGTTTAATAATCAGCCCCAGCATTTT. This sequence encodes CAITTGAATFNNQPQHF. The whole variable domain, filled in from reference TRBV28 and TRBJ1-5, reads DVKVTQSSRYLVKRTGEKVFLECVQDMDHENMFWYRQDPGLGLRLIYFSYDVKMKEKGDIPEGYSVSREKKERFSLILESASTNQTSMYLCAITTGAATFNNQPQHFGDGTRLSIL.